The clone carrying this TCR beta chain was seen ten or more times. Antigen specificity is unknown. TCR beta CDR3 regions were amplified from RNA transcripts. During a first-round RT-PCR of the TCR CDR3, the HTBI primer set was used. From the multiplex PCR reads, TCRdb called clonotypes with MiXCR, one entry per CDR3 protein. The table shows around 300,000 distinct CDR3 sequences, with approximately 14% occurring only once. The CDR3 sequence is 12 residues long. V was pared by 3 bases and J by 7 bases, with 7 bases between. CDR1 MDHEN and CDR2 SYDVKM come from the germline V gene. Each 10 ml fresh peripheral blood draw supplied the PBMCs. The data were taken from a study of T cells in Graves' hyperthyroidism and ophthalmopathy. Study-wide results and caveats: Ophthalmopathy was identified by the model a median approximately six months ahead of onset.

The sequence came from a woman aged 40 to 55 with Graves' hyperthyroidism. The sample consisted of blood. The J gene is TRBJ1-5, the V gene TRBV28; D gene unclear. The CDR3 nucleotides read TGTGCCAGCAGTTTTGGGGTCCAGCCCCAGCATTTT. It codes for CASSFGVQPQHF.